Shown below are 7 T cell receptor beta chains from a single sample sequenced in a study of T cell responses to AZD1222 COVID-19 vaccine. Repertoires were generated with immunoSEQ multiplex PCR, while TCRdb's copy carries only in-frame clones and drops some. The data show about 120,000 clones, around nine tenths seen once. The sample in question was peripheral blood, obtained on day 0 of AZD1222 vaccination. These receptors were obtained from an adult in good health.

This rearrangement joins TRBV9 to TRBJ1-6; D is possibly TRBD1 (5 bases). This CDR3 is 15 amino acids long. Per the germline V gene, CDR1 is SGDLS and CDR2 is YYNGEE. V shed 7 bases and J shed 6 bases, with 17 bases lying between them. Written as DNA, the CDR3 is TGTGCCAGCGCCCGCCAGGGACGGTCTAATTCACCCCTCCACTTT. It codes for CASARQGRSNSPLHF.

V is TRBV11-2 and J is TRBJ2-1, with D tentatively TRBD2 (5 bases). CDR3 length: 12 amino acids. The germline V gene has CDR1 SGHAT and CDR2 FQNNGV. Trimming removed 8 bases at V and 4 bases at J, with 9 bases between. This chain's CDR3 is CASGLGYNEQFF. The CDR3 DNA is TGTGCCAGCGGACTCGGATACAATGAGCAGTTCTTC.

V and J are TRBV5-4 and TRBJ1-2, with TRBD1 matching over 9 bases. Germline-derived CDR1 and CDR2 are SGHNT and YYREEE (reference sequence). V was pared by 2 bases and J by 2 bases, with 1 base of the junction left unmatched. The CDR3 has 14 residues. The CDR3 spells CASSLTGGNYGYTF. Here the CDR3 DNA reads TGTGCCAGCAGCTTAACAGGGGGCAACTATGGCTACACCTTC.

The J gene is TRBJ2-7, the V gene TRBV6-4; 7 bases line up with TRBD2. This CDR3 comprises 15 residues. V lost 7 bases, J lost 1 base, and 10 bases stayed unmatched. CDR1 is MRHNA, CDR2 SNTAGT, per germline. The chain's CDR3 is CASKDGRGNSYEQYF. DNA of the CDR3: TGTGCCAGCAAGGATGGGCGGGGGAATTCCTACGAGCAGTACTTC.

The J gene is TRBJ1-6, the V gene TRBV7-6; D unresolved. V was pared by 1 base and J by 7 bases, with 17 bases between. Germline-derived CDR1 and CDR2 are SGHVS and FNYEAQ. The CDR3 contains 17 residues. The CDR3 spells CASSLESGSRRNSPLHF. CDR3 coding DNA: TGTGCCAGCAGCTTAGAAAGTGGGTCCAGGAGGAATTCACCCCTCCACTTT. The complete variable domain, with remaining parts taken from reference TRBV7-6 and TRBJ1-6, reads GAGVSQSPRYKVTKRGQDVALRCDPISGHVSLYWYRQALGQGPEFLTYFNYEAQQDKSGLPNDRFSAERPEGSISTLTIQRTEQRDSAMYRCASSLESGSRRNSPLHFGNGTRLTVT.

The chain joins TRBV6-2 or TRBV6-3 to TRBJ2-7, with D hard to call. Trimming cost V 0 bases and J 0 bases, with 12 bases left between them. The length of the CDR3 is 16 residues. Germline-derived CDR1 and CDR2 are MNHEY and SVGEGT. CDR3 amino acids: CASSYSIARSSYEQYF. DNA for the CDR3: TGTGCCAGCAGTTACTCGATAGCCAGGAGCTCCTACGAGCAGTACTTC.

This chain joins TRBV6-1 and TRBJ1-2, with D possibly being TRBD1 (6 bases). Germline CDR1 is MNHNS and CDR2 is SASEGT. V was shortened by 2 bases and J by 4 bases, with 14 bases between the two germline ends. The length of the CDR3 is 15 residues. The CDR3 spells CASSELGAVIYGYTF. For the CDR3, the DNA is TGTGCCAGCAGTGAATTGGGGGCGGTTATCTATGGCTACACCTTC.